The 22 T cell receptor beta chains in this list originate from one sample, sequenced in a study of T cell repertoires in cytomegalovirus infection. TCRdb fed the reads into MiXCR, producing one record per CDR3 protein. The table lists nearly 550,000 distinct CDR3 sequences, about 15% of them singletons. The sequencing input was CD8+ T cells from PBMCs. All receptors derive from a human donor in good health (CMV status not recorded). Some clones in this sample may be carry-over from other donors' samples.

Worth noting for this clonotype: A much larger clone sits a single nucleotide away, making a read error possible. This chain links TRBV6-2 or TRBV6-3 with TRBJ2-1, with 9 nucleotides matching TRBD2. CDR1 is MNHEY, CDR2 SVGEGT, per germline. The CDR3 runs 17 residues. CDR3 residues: CASSYWLAGTSYNVQFF. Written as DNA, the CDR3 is TGTGCCAGCAGTTACTGGCTAGCGGGGACTTCCTACAATGTGCAGTTCTTC.

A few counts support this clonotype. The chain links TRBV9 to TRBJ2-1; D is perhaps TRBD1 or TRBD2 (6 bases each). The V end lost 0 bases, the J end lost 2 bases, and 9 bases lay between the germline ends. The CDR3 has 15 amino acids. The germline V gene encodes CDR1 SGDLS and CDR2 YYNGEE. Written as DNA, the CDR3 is TGTGCCAGCAGCGTAGAGGGGGGACCCTACAATGAGCAGTTCTTC. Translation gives CASSVEGGPYNEQFF. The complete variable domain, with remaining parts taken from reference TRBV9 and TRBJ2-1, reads DSGVTQTPKHLITATGQRVTLRCSPRSGDLSVYWYQQSLDQGLQFLIQYYNGEERAKGNILERFSAQQFPDLHSELNLSSLELGDSALYFCASSVEGGPYNEQFFGPGTRLTVL.

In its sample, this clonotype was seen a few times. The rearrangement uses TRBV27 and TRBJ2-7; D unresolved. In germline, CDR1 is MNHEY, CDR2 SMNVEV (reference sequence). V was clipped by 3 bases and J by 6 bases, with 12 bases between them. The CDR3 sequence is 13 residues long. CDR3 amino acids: CASSFGPDGEQYF. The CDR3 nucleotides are TGTGCCAGCAGTTTCGGCCCCGACGGCGAGCAGTACTTC.

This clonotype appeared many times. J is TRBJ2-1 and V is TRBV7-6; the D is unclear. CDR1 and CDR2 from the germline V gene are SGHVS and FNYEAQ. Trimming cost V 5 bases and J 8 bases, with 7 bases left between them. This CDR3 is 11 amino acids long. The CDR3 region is CASSRSDEQFF. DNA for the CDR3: TGTGCCAGCAGCCGGAGCGATGAGCAGTTCTTC.

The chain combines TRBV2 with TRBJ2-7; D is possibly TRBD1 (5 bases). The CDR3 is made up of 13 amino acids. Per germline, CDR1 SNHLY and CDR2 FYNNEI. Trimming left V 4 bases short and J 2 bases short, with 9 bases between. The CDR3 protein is CASSGGGTYEQYF. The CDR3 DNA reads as TGTGCCAGCAGTGGGGGCGGAACCTACGAGCAGTACTTC.

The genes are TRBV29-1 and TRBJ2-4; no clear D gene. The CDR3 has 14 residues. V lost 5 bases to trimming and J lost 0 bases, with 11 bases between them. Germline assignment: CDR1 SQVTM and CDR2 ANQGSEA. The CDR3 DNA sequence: TGCAGCGTTTCCGGTTATCTAGCCAAAAACATTCAGTACTTC. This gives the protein CSVSGYLAKNIQYF.

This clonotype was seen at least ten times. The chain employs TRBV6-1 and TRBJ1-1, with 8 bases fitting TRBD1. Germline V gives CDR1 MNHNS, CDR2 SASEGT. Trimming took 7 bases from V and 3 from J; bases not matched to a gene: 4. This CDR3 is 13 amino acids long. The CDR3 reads CASKDREYTEAFF. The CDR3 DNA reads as TGTGCCAGCAAGGACAGGGAATACACTGAAGCTTTCTTT.

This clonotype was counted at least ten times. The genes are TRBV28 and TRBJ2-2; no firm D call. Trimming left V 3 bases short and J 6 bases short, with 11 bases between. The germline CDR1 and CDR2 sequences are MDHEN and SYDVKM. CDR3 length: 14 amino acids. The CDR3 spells CASSFLLGAGELFF. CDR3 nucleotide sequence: TGTGCCAGCAGTTTTCTTCTTGGTGCCGGGGAGCTGTTTTTT.

The CDR3 bases are TGTGCCAGTAGTCTGGTCGATAGAGGGGGCAATACCGGGGAGCTGTTTTTT. Protein product: CASSLVDRGGNTGELFF. The rearrangement joins TRBV19 to TRBJ2-2; 7 bases line up with TRBD1. Trimming at V came to 5 bases and at J to 5 bases, leaving 14 bases not matched to a gene. This CDR3 is 17 amino acids long. Germline values: CDR1 LNHDA, CDR2 SQIVND (reference sequence). Full variable domain (missing parts from reference TRBV19 and TRBJ2-2): DGGITQSPKYLFRKEGQNVTLSCEQNLNHDAMYWYRQDPGQGLRLIYYSQIVNDFQKGDIAEGYSVSREKKESFPLTVTSAQKNPTAFYLCASSLVDRGGNTGELFFGEGSRLTVL.

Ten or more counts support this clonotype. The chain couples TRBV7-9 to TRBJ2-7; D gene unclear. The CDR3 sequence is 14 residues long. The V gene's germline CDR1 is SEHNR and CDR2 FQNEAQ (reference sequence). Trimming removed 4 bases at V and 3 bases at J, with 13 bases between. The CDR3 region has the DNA TGTGCCAGCAGCTCTCCGGCTGACGTCTACGAGCAGTACTTC. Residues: CASSSPADVYEQYF.

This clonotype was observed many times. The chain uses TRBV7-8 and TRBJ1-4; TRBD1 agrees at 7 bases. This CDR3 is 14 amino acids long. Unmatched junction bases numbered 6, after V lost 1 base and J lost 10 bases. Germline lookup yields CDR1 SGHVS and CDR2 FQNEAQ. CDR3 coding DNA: TGTGCCAGCAGCTTAGTTGACAGGGACGGAAAACTGTTTTTT. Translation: CASSLVDRDGKLFF.

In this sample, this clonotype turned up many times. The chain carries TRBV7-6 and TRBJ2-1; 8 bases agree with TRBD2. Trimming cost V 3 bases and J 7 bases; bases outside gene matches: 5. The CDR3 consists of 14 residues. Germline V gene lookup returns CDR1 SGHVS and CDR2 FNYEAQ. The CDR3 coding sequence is TGTGCCAGCAGCTTGGCGGGGGGAGGAAATGAGCAGTTCTTC. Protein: CASSLAGGGNEQFF.

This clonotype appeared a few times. The CDR3 reads CASSGDSMEDGYTF. In DNA, the CDR3 is TGTGCCAGCAGCGGGGACAGTATGGAGGATGGCTACACCTTC. V is TRBV5-6 and J is TRBJ1-2, with 7 bases lining up with TRBD1. This CDR3 comprises 14 residues. Germline CDR1 SGHDT, CDR2 YYEEEE. With 4 bases clipped from V and 6 bases from J, the junction kept 9 bases outside the gene matches.

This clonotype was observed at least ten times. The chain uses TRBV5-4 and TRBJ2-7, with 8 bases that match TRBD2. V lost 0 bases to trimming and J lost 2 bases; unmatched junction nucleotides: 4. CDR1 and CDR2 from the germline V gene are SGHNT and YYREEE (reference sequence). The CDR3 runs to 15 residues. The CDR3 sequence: CASSLGERGTYEQYF. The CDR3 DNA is TGTGCCAGCAGCTTGGGGGAGCGGGGGACCTACGAGCAGTACTTC.

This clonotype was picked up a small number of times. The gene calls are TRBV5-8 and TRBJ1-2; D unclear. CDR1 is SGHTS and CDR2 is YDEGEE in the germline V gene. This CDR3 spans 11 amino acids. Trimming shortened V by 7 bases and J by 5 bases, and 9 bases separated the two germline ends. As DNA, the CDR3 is TGTGCCAGCGTACCCGCGTATGGCTACACCTTC. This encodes CASVPAYGYTF.

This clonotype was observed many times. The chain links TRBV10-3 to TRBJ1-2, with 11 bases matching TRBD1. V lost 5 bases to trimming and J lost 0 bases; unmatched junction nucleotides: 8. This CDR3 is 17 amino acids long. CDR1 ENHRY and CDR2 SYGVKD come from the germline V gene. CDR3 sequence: CAISTRTGGSSNYGYTF. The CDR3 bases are TGTGCCATCAGTACCAGGACAGGGGGCTCATCTAACTATGGCTACACCTTC.

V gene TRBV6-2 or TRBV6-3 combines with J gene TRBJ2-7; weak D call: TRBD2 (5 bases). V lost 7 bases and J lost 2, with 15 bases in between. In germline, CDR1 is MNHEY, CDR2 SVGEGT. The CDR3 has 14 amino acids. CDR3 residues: CASTPRALTYEQYF. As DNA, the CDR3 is TGTGCCAGCACCCCGCGGGCCCTAACCTACGAGCAGTACTTC.

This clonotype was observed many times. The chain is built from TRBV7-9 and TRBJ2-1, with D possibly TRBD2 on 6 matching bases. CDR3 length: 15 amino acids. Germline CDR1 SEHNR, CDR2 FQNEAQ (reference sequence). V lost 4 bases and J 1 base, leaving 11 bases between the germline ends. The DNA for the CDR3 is TGTGCCAGCAGCTCCGGACTAAATTCCTACAATGAGCAGTTCTTC. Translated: CASSSGLNSYNEQFF.

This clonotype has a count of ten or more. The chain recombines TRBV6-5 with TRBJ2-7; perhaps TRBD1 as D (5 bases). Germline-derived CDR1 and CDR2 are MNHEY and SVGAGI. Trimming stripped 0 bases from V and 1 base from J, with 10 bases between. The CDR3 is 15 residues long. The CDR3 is CASSYSAGRSYEQYF. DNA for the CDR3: TGTGCCAGCAGTTACTCTGCAGGGCGATCCTACGAGCAGTACTTC.

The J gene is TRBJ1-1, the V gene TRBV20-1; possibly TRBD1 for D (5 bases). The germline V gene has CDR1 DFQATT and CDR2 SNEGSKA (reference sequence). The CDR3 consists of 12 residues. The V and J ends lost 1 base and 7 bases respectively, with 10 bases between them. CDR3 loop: CSARGDGVEAFF. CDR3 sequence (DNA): TGCAGTGCTAGAGGGGACGGGGTTGAAGCTTTCTTT.

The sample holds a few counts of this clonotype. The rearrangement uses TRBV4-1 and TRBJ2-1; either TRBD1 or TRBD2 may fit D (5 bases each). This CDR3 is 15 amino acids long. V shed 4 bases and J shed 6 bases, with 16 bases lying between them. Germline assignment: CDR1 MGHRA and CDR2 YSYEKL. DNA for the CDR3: TGCGCCAGCAGCCCCCGGGACGAAGCCCCCAATGAGCAGTTCTTC. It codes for CASSPRDEAPNEQFF.

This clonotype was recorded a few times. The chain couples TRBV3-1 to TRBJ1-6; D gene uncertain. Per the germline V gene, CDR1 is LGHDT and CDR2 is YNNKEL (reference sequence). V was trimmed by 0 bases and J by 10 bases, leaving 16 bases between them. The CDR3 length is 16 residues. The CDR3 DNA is TGTGCCAGCAGCCAAGAGGAACCCGCCGAGAGATCACCCCTCCACTTT. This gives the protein CASSQEEPAERSPLHF.